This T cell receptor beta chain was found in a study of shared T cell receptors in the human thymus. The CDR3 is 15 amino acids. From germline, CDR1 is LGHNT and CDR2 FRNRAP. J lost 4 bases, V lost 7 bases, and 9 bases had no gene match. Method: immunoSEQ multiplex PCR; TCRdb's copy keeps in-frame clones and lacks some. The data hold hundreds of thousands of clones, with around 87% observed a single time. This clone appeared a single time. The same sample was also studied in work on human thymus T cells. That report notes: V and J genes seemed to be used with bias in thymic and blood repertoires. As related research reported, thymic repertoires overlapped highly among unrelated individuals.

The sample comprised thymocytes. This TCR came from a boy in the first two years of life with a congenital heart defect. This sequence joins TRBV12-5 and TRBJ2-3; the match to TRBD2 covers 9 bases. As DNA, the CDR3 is TGTGCTAGTGTGATGCGGGAGGGCCTCCCAGATACGCAGTATTTT. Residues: CASVMREGLPDTQYF.